The 21 T cell receptor beta chains given below trace back to one sample, sequenced in a study of a mutant IDH1 vaccine in newly diagnosed glioma. Time point described: week 5, during vaccination. In the vaccine, a single dose held 300 ug of the mutant IDH1 20-mer peptide, along with topical imiquimod. These receptors lack a known antigen. Produced via immunoSEQ multiplex PCR; TCRdb's table is partial and in-frame only. The top ten clones hold 24% of a sample with about 33,000 clones, roughly 83% of them seen once. Sequenced material: PBMCs, taken from a glioma patient whose treatment included an IDH1 peptide vaccine. The source of these receptors is a man aged 25 to 45 with glioma.

The V gene is TRBV6-1, the J gene TRBJ2-1; the D gene is possibly TRBD1 (6 bases). The CDR3 contains 15 residues. Germline assignment: CDR1 MNHNS and CDR2 SASEGT. Between the trimmed V and J ends, which lost 4 bases and 3 bases, there was a span of 13 bases. For the CDR3, the DNA is TGTGCCAGCAGTGCAAGGACAGTCAACTACAATGAGCAGTTCTTC. Its translation is CASSARTVNYNEQFF.

This clone was observed a handful of times. V and J are TRBV10-2 and TRBJ1-3, with D possibly TRBD1 on 5 matching bases. The germline V gene encodes CDR1 WSHSY and CDR2 SAAADI. The ends were cut back, 0 bases at V and 4 bases at J, with 10 bases in the middle. This CDR3 is built from 15 residues. The CDR3 loop reads CASSESGGDGNTIYF. As DNA, the CDR3 is TGCGCCAGCAGTGAGTCCGGCGGGGACGGAAACACCATATATTTT.

This clone was detected only a few times. The rearrangement joins TRBV4-1 to TRBJ1-4; D call uncertain. The V gene's germline CDR1 is MGHRA and CDR2 YSYEKL. The V and J ends lost 3 bases and 2 bases respectively, with 16 bases between them. The CDR3 extends over 17 amino acids. CDR3 bases: TGCGCCAGCAGCCAGCCCAGATTGGTGAGGACTAATGAAAAACTGTTTTTT. Translating it yields CASSQPRLVRTNEKLFF.

The rearrangement links TRBV11-2 to TRBJ1-1; 9 bases are a match to TRBD1. Germline loops: CDR1 SGHAT, CDR2 FQNNGV. With V trimmed by 5 bases and J by 5 bases, 6 bases remained unmatched. The CDR3 contains 14 residues. The CDR3 DNA reads as TGTGCCAGCAGCCCGGGACAGGGTGGAACTGAAGCTTTCTTT. Protein: CASSPGQGGTEAFF.

The chain combines TRBV19 with TRBJ2-7, with 7 positions matching TRBD1. This CDR3 has 14 residues. V was clipped by 1 base and J by 2 bases; unmatched bases: 2. Germline CDR1 LNHDA, CDR2 SQIVND (reference sequence). The CDR3 nucleotides read TGTGCCAGTAGTATAGGGGACAGTCCCTACGAGCAGTACTTC. Translation: CASSIGDSPYEQYF. The full variable domain, completed using reference TRBV19 and TRBJ2-7, is DGGITQSPKYLFRKEGQNVTLSCEQNLNHDAMYWYRQDPGQGLRLIYYSQIVNDFQKGDIAEGYSVSREKKESFPLTVTSAQKNPTAFYLCASSIGDSPYEQYFGPGTRLTVT.

This chain uses TRBV15 with TRBJ2-7; the match to TRBD2 covers 8 bases. Germline values: CDR1 LNHNV, CDR2 YYDKDF (reference sequence). The CDR3 covers 13 residues. J was trimmed by 2 bases and V by 4 bases; bases with no gene match: 1. CDR3 DNA: TGTGCCACCAGCATGGGACTAGCCTACGAGCAGTACTTC. Translated: CATSMGLAYEQYF.

This clone has just one count. V and J are TRBV9 and TRBJ2-2; TRBD1 agrees at 7 bases. This CDR3 has 14 amino acids. Germline CDR1 and CDR2: SGDLS and YYNGEE. V was pared by 4 bases and J by 6 bases, with 6 bases of the junction left unmatched. In DNA, the CDR3 is TGTGCCAGCAGCCCTCGACAGGGACCCGGGGAGCTGTTTTTT. This sequence encodes CASSPRQGPGELFF. Full variable domain (missing parts from reference TRBV9 and TRBJ2-2): DSGVTQTPKHLITATGQRVTLRCSPRSGDLSVYWYQQSLDQGLQFLIQYYNGEERAKGNILERFSAQQFPDLHSELNLSSLELGDSALYFCASSPRQGPGELFFGEGSRLTVL.

This chain connects TRBV7-2 to TRBJ1-1; D is undetermined. The germline V gene has CDR1 SGHTA and CDR2 FQGNSA. CDR3 size: 14 residues. Trimming took 3 bases from V and 6 from J, leaving 14 bases between them. The CDR3 DNA is TGTGCCAGCAGCTTCCTCGCGGCGGAAGCTGAAGCTTTCTTT. The encoded protein is CASSFLAAEAEAFF.

In nucleotides, the CDR3 is TGTGCCAGCAGCGTAGGGTCGGGGGGCGCGAGCTATAATTCACCCCTCCACTTT. Amino acids: CASSVGSGGASYNSPLHF. The genes are TRBV9 and TRBJ1-6, with D possibly being TRBD1 (6 bases). This CDR3 comprises 18 residues. Per the germline V gene, CDR1 is SGDLS and CDR2 is YYNGEE. Trimming took 0 bases from V and 3 from J, leaving 16 bases between them.

This clone has only one observation. V is TRBV7-2 and J is TRBJ1-1; D not certain. The CDR3 is made up of 16 amino acids. The V gene lost 1 base and the J gene lost 0 bases, with 12 bases spanning the gap. The germline CDR1 and CDR2 sequences are SGHTA and FQGNSA. The CDR3 DNA reads TGTGCCAGCAGCTTAGAAGGGTCGGTAATGAACACTGAAGCTTTCTTT. This sequence encodes CASSLEGSVMNTEAFF. Filled out from reference TRBV7-2 and TRBJ1-1, the complete variable domain reads GAGVSQSPSNKVTEKGKDVELRCDPISGHTALYWYRQSLGQGLEFLIYFQGNSAPDKSGLPSDRFSAERTGGSVSTLTIQRTQQEDSAVYLCASSLEGSVMNTEAFFGQGTRLTVV.

The rearrangement joins TRBV5-1 to TRBJ2-3; 8 bases map to TRBD1. The CDR3 covers 14 residues. In germline, CDR1 is SGHRS, CDR2 YFSETQ. The trim removed 1 base at V and 3 bases at J, leaving 1 base unmatched. This CDR3 is CASSLQGATDTQYF. The CDR3 DNA sequence: TGCGCCAGCAGCTTGCAGGGGGCAACAGATACGCAGTATTTT.

This clone was found once. V gene TRBV5-5 combines with J gene TRBJ1-4; D gene ambiguous. Per germline, CDR1 SGHKS and CDR2 YYEKEE (reference sequence). Trimming shortened V by 2 bases and J by 8 bases, and 13 bases separated the two germline ends. The CDR3 consists of 14 residues. The CDR3 sequence: CASSLPGRTEKLFF. The CDR3, as DNA: TGTGCCAGCAGCTTACCGGGCCGGACCGAAAAACTGTTTTTT.

This clone was recorded a few times. The V and J genes are TRBV5-4 and TRBJ2-2; no reliable D call. CDR3 length: 13 residues. The V gene's germline CDR1 is SGHNT and CDR2 YYREEE (reference sequence). The V end lost 5 bases, the J end lost 3 bases, and 8 bases lay between the germline ends. The DNA of the CDR3 is TGTGCCAGCAGTTTCGACGACACCGGGGAGCTGTTTTTT. It encodes CASSFDDTGELFF.

This clone was seen only once. V and J are TRBV28 and TRBJ2-6, with a tentative D call TRBD1 (6 bases). The V and J ends lost 5 bases and 3 bases respectively, with 8 bases between them. Germline V CDR1 and CDR2: MDHEN, SYDVKM. This CDR3 has 14 amino acids. Here the CDR3 DNA reads TGTGCCAGCAGTAACAGGGTTGGGGCCAACGTCCTGACTTTC. It encodes CASSNRVGANVLTF.

The chain has TRBV9 and TRBJ1-4, with a possible D match to TRBD1 (5 bases). V was trimmed by 0 bases and J by 7 bases, leaving 16 bases between them. CDR3 length: 16 residues. Per the germline V gene, CDR1 is SGDLS and CDR2 is YYNGEE. CDR3 residues: CASSVGLRGVGEKLFF. The CDR3 DNA reads TGTGCCAGCAGCGTAGGACTTCGGGGCGTGGGTGAAAAACTGTTTTTT. The full variable domain, rest sourced from reference TRBV9 and TRBJ1-4, is DSGVTQTPKHLITATGQRVTLRCSPRSGDLSVYWYQQSLDQGLQFLIQYYNGEERAKGNILERFSAQQFPDLHSELNLSSLELGDSALYFCASSVGLRGVGEKLFFGSGTQLSVL.

This clone turned up a few times. The chain joins TRBV5-1 to TRBJ1-5; D is undetermined. Trimming stripped 1 base from V and 1 base from J, with 21 bases between. Germline loops: CDR1 SGHRS, CDR2 YFSETQ. The CDR3 contains 19 residues. The CDR3 loop is CASSLNPLSGKLSNQPQHF. The CDR3 nucleotides read TGCGCCAGCAGCTTGAACCCCCTCTCGGGGAAGTTAAGCAATCAGCCCCAGCATTTT.

The chain combines TRBV2 with TRBJ1-5; weak D call: TRBD1 (5 bases). V lost 5 bases and J lost 1, with 12 bases in between. The length of the CDR3 is 15 residues. In germline, CDR1 is SNHLY, CDR2 FYNNEI. CDR3 region: CASSYRYGSNQPQHF. The CDR3 DNA sequence: TGTGCCAGCAGTTACAGGTATGGAAGCAATCAGCCCCAGCATTTT.

The chain has TRBV9 and TRBJ2-2; 8 bases line up with TRBD2. V lost 1 base and J lost 5; bases outside the gene matches: 7. The CDR3 is 16 residues long. Germline-derived CDR1 and CDR2 are SGDLS and YYNGEE. DNA of the CDR3: TGTGCCAGCAGCGTATTCAGCGGGAGTAGGACCGGGGAGCTGTTTTTT. Its translation: CASSVFSGSRTGELFF.

This sequence joins TRBV7-8 and TRBJ1-4; D possibly corresponds to TRBD1 (5 bases). The CDR3 extends over 14 amino acids. Trimming pared 1 base from V and 8 bases from J, leaving 11 bases between. Germline V gene sequence: CDR1 SGHVS, CDR2 FQNEAQ. The DNA for the CDR3 is TGTGCCAGCAGCTTAGGAGGACACCTCGAAAAACTGTTTTTT. Amino acids: CASSLGGHLEKLFF.

The rearrangement links TRBV10-3 to TRBJ2-7, with TRBD1 matching 8 bases. V shed 0 bases, J shed 3 bases, and the junction held 1 base outside the gene matches. The CDR3 consists of 14 residues. CDR1 ENHRY and CDR2 SYGVKD come from the germline V gene. CDR3 coding DNA: TGTGCCATCAGTGAGTCGGACAGGGACTACGAGCAGTACTTC. This translates into CAISESDRDYEQYF.

The genes are TRBV6-5 and TRBJ2-7, with D possibly being TRBD2 (6 bases). The CDR3 runs to 13 residues. Germline values: CDR1 MNHEY, CDR2 SVGAGI. The ends were cut back, 6 bases at V and 3 bases at J, with 12 bases in the middle. The CDR3 DNA reads TGTGCCAGCAGCGCCGGGACTCTCTACGAGCAGTACTTC. It encodes CASSAGTLYEQYF.